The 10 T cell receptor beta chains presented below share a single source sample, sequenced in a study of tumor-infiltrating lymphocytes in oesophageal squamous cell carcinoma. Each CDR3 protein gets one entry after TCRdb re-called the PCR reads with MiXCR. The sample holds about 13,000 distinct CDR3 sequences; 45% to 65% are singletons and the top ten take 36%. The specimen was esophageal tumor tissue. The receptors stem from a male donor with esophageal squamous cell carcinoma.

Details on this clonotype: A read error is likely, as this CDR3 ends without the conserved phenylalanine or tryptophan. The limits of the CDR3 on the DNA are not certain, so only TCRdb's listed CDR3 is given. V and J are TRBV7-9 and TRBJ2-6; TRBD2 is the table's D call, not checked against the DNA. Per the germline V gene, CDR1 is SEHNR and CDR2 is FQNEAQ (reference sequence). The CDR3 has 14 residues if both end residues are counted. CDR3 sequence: CASSPHAETQYFGP.

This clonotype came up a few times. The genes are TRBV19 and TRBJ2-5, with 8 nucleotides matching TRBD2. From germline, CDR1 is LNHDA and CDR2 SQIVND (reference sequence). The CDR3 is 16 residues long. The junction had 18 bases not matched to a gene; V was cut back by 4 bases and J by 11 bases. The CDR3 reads CASSTKAGASYNEQYF. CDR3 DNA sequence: TGTGCCAGTAGTACTAAAGCGGGAGCTTCCTACAATGAGCAGTACTTC. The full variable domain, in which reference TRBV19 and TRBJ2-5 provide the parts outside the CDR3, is DGGITQSPKYLFRKEGQNVTLSCEQNLNHDAMYWYRQDPGQGLRLIYYSQIVNDFQKGDIAEGYSVSREKKESFPLTVTSAQKNPTAFYLCASSTKAGASYNEQYFGPGTRLLVL.

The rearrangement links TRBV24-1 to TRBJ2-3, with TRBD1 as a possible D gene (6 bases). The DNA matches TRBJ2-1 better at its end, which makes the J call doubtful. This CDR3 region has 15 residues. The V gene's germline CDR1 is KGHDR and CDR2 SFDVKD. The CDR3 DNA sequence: TGTGCCACCAGTGACCAGACAGGCTCCTACAATGAGCAGTTCTTC. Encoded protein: CATSDQTGSYNEQFF.

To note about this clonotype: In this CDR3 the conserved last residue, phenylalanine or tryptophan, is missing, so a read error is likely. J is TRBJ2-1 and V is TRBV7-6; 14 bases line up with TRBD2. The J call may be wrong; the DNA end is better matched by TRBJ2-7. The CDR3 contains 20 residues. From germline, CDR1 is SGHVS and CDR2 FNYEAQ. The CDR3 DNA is TGTGCCAGCAGCGGGGCACCGGGACTAGCGGGAGAGCTCTCCTACAATGAGCAGTACTTA. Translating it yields CASSGAPGLAGELSYNEQYL.

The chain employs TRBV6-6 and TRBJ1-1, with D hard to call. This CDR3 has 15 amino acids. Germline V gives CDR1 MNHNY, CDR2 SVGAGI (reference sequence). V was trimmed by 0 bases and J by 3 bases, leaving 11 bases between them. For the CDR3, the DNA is TGTGCCAGCAGTTACTCCTCGGGTATTTACACTGAAGCTTTCTTT. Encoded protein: CASSYSSGIYTEAFF.

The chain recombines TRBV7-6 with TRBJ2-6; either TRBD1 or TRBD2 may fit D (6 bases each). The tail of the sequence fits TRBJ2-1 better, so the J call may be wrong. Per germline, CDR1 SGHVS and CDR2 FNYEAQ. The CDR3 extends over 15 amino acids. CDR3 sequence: CASSLDGGRGNEQFF. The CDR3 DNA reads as TGTGCCAGCAGCTTAGACGGGGGCAGGGGCAATGAGCAGTTCTTC.

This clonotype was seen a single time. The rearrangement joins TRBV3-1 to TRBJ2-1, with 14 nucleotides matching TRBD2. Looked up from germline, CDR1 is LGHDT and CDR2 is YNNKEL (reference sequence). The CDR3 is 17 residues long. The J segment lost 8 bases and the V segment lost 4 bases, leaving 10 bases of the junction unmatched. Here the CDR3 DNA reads TGTGCCAGCAGCCCGGCACCCGGGACTAGCGGGAGATATGAGCAGTTCTTC. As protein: CASSPAPGTSGRYEQFF.

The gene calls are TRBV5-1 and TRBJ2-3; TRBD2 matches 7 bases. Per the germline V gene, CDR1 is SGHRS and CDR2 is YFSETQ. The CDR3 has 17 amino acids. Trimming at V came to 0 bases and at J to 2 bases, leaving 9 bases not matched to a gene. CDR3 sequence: CASSLVPAGVITDTQYF. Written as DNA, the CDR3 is TGCGCCAGCAGCTTGGTACCCGCGGGGGTAATCACAGATACGCAGTATTTT.

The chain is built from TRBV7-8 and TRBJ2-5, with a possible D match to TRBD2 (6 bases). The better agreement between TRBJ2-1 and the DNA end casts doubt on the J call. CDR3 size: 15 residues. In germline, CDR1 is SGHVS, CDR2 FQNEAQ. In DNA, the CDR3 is TGTGCCAGCAGCTCCTATGCCGGGAGTGACTACGAGCAGTTCTTC. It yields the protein CASSSYAGSDYEQFF.

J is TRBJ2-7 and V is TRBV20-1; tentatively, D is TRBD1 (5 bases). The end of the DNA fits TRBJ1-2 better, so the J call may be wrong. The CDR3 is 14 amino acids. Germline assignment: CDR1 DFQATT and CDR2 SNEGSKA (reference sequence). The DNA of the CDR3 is TGCAGTGCTATAGGGGACGGTACTAACTATGGCTACACCTTC. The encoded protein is CSAIGDGTNYGYTF.